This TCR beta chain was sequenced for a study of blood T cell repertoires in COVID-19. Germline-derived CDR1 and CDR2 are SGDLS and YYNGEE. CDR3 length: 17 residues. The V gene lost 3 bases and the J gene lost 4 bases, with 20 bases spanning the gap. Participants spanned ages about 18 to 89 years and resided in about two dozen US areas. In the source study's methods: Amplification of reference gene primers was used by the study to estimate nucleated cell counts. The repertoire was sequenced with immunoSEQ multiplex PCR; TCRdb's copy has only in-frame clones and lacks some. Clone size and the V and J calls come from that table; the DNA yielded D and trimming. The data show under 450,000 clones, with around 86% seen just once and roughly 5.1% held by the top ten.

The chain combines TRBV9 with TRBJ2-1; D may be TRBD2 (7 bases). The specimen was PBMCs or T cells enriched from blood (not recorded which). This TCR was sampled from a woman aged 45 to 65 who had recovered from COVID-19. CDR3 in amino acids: CASSGMRGGGIYNEQFF. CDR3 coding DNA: TGTGCCAGCAGCGGAATGAGGGGGGGCGGCATTTACAATGAGCAGTTCTTC.